These T cell receptor beta chains were read from a single sample in a study of low-dose radiotherapy and immunotherapy resistance in tumors. MiXCR was run by TCRdb on the reads, yielding one entry per CDR3 protein. The data hold approximately 84,000 distinct CDR3 sequences, with roughly 19% observed a single time. Specimen: PBMCs, collected before treatment. The receptors originated from a male donor with prostate cancer. Both conserved end residues are part of each CDR3. D genes are given only for firm matches. Size values are once, few and many counts, or a class for expanded clones, and some rows have none.

D | J | size | V | DNA | CDR3
. | TRBJ2-1 | many | TRBV7-8 | TGTGCCAGCAGCTCAGGGACTTCTTACAATGAGCAGTTCTTC | CASSSGTSYNEQFF
. | TRBJ1-1 | many | TRBV20-1 | TGCAGTGCTAGAGGCGGCCAGGGAATCACTGAAGCTTTCTTT | CSARGGQGITEAFF
. | TRBJ2-1 | medium-sized | TRBV6-2/TRBV6-3 | TGTGCCAGCAGCGCCGTGGGGGGGCCCTATAGAGGTGATGAGCAGTTCTTC | CASSAVGGPYRGDEQFF
. | TRBJ1-1 | many | TRBV20-1 | TGCAGTGCGGCCCAAGGGGGGGGCGGGAACACTGAAGCTTTCTTT | CSAAQGGGGNTEAFF
TRBD1 | TRBJ1-2 | many | TRBV6-6 | TGTGCCAGCAACCTACAGGGGGACATTGGCGGCTACACCTTC | CASNLQGDIGGYTF
TRBD1 | TRBJ1-2 | . | TRBV27 | TGTGCCAGCAGTTTGGGCCAAGGCCGGGACAGTCGTTTCTTC | CASSLGQGRDSRFF
TRBD2 | TRBJ2-1 | . | TRBV5-1 | TGCGCCAGCAGCAGGGGCGCGGGGGGGGCCGTCAATGAGCAGTTCTTC | CASSRGAGGAVNEQFF
. | TRBJ1-6 | many | TRBV20-1 | TGCAGTGCTAGAGATATCCAGGACCCAAATTCACCCCTCCACTTT | CSARDIQDPNSPLHF
. | TRBJ1-2 | many | TRBV5-6 | TGTGCCAGCAGCTTGGGTGCGGACAGCTATGGCTACACCTTC | CASSLGADSYGYTF
TRBD1 | TRBJ2-3 | many | TRBV7-2 | TGTGCCAGCAGCACAAACAGGGGGCGCACAGATACGCAGTATTTT | CASSTNRGRTDTQYF
TRBD1 | TRBJ2-6 | many | TRBV7-9 | TGTGCCAGCAGCTTCCGGACAGGGCCTGGGGCCAACGTCCTGACTTTC | CASSFRTGPGANVLTF
. | TRBJ2-5 | . | TRBV11-2 | TGTGCCAGCAGCCCGGGAAGGGAGTGGGGGGAGACCCAGTACTTC | CASSPGREWGETQYF
. | TRBJ2-7 | many | TRBV29-1 | TGCAGCGTTATTCCCCGTAATGGCATTTACGAGCAGTACTTC | CSVIPRNGIYEQYF
. | TRBJ2-1 | many | TRBV12-3/TRBV12-4 | TGTGCCAGCAGTCCCGGACCAGAGGCCTACAATGAGCAGTTCTTC | CASSPGPEAYNEQFF
. | TRBJ2-3 | many | TRBV12-3/TRBV12-4 | TGTGCCAGCAGCCCTCTAGGTTTTCAGGAGACGCAGTATTTT | CASSPLGFQETQYF
. | TRBJ1-6 | few | TRBV5-1 | TGCGCCAGCAGCGTCGCCTCTAATTCACCCCTCCACTTT | CASSVASNSPLHF
. | TRBJ2-7 | many | TRBV6-2/TRBV6-3 | TGTGCCAGCCTCCGTGGAGGAACCTACGAGCAGTACTTC | CASLRGGTYEQYF
. | TRBJ1-2 | . | TRBV14 | TGTGCCAGCAGCCCCCGTAGAGAGGGCTATGGCTACACCTTC | CASSPRREGYGYTF
TRBD2 | TRBJ2-3 | few | TRBV7-3 | TGTGCCAGCAGCCCCGGTCTAGCGGGGGGAGATACGCAGTATTTT | CASSPGLAGGDTQYF
TRBD1 | TRBJ2-5 | many | TRBV7-6 | TGTGCCAGCAGCTCCTGGGACAGGGGAGAGACCCAGTACTTC | CASSSWDRGETQYF
. | TRBJ1-6 | . | TRBV10-1 | TGCGCCAGCAGTATGGGGCTCGGGTCACCCCTCCACTTT | CASSMGLGSPLHF
. | TRBJ2-2 | many | TRBV4-1 | TGCGCCAGCAGCCTTCGGAAGGGGACTTTGAACACCGGGGAGCTGTTTTTT | CASSLRKGTLNTGELFF
. | TRBJ2-2 | many | TRBV7-3 | TGTGCCAGCAGCTTAATTCCGAGGGGTTCTAACACCGGGGAGCTGTTTTTT | CASSLIPRGSNTGELFF
. | TRBJ1-6 | many | TRBV7-6 | TGTGCCAGCAGCTTAGATGAGAATTCACCCCTCCACTTT | CASSLDENSPLHF
. | TRBJ1-6 | many | TRBV7-2 | TGTGCCAGCAGCCTTGGGGGGGGGGGATACTATAATTCACCCCTCCACTTT | CASSLGGGGYYNSPLHF
TRBD1 | TRBJ2-2 | many | TRBV19 | TGTGCCAGTAGCGGGACAGGAAAAACCGGGGAGCTGTTTTTT | CASSGTGKTGELFF
TRBD2 | TRBJ2-3 | many | TRBV10-1 | TGCGCCAGCAGTGGTAGCGGGGGTACAGCAGATACGCAGTATTTT | CASSGSGGTADTQYF
. | TRBJ2-7 | many | TRBV6-6 | TGTGCCAGCAGCCAAGCCGGGCCTCGAACTACCTACGAGCAGTACTTC | CASSQAGPRTTYEQYF
. | TRBJ2-5 | . | TRBV7-9 | TGTGCCAGCAGAAGAAACGGGGCACGGGGGAAAGAGACCCAGTACTTC | CASRRNGARGKETQYF
TRBD1 | TRBJ2-7 | many | TRBV20-1 | TGCAGTGCTAGAAGACAGGGGGCTAACTACGAGCAGTACTTC | CSARRQGANYEQYF
. | TRBJ1-4 | . | TRBV11-2 | TGTGCCAGCAGCCAATGGATGGTTAGGGGGTACAGACTGTTTTTT | CASSQWMVRGYRLFF
TRBD1 | TRBJ1-2 | . | TRBV5-4 | TGTGCCAGCAGCTTGGGCCAGGGGGCGGAATCTTATGGCTACACCTTC | CASSLGQGAESYGYTF
. | TRBJ2-6 | many | TRBV5-5 | TGTGCCAGCAGCTTCGGCCAGTCCTCTGGGGCCAACGTCCTGACTTTC | CASSFGQSSGANVLTF
. | TRBJ1-2 | many | TRBV2 | TGTGCCAGCAGTGATACGCGGGTTGGCTACACCTTC | CASSDTRVGYTF
. | TRBJ1-6 | many | TRBV7-9 | TGTGCCAGCAGGGCCGGGGATTCACCCCTCCACTTT | CASRAGDSPLHF
TRBD2 | TRBJ2-2 | many | TRBV12-3/TRBV12-4 | TGTGCCAGCAGTCCGGGACTAGCGGGGACCGGGGAGCTGTTTTTT | CASSPGLAGTGELFF
TRBD1 | TRBJ1-4 | few | TRBV12-3/TRBV12-4 | TGTGCCAGCAGTTTAGCCCCCAGGGGGCGCTTGAAACTGTTTTTT | CASSLAPRGRLKLFF
. | TRBJ2-5 | many | TRBV4-2 | TGTGCCAGCAGCCAGGAACAGGGTCGGTACCAAGAGACCCAGTACTTC | CASSQEQGRYQETQYF
. | TRBJ1-4 | many | TRBV2 | TGTGCCAGCAGGGACAGTCCTAATGAAAAACTGTTTTTT | CASRDSPNEKLFF
. | TRBJ2-2 | many | TRBV10-3 | TGTGCCCCCAGGGGACTTAACACCGGGGAGCTGTTTTTT | CAPRGLNTGELFF
. | TRBJ1-2 | many | TRBV29-1 | TGCAGCGTTGAGGCCCCCATCCATGAAGGGGGTGGCTACACCTTC | CSVEAPIHEGGGYTF
. | TRBJ2-1 | many | TRBV5-4 | TGTGCCAGCAGCTTGGCCGTCTTAAGCTCCTACAATGAGCAGTTCTTC | CASSLAVLSSYNEQFF
. | TRBJ1-4 | many | TRBV12-3/TRBV12-4 | TGTGCCAGCAGTTTGGCTGGGCAATACGGAAAACTGTTTTTT | CASSLAGQYGKLFF
TRBD2 | TRBJ2-3 | . | TRBV18 | TGTGCCAGCTCACCACCGCGGCGGGGGATCACAGATACGCAGTATTTT | CASSPPRRGITDTQYF
. | TRBJ1-1 | many | TRBV5-8 | TGTCCGGGCACCCGGAACACTGAAGCTTTCTTT | CPGTRNTEAFF
. | TRBJ1-1 | many | TRBV5-1 | TGCGCCAGCAGCCTGAGGGTGAACACTGAAGCTTTCTTT | CASSLRVNTEAFF
. | TRBJ2-2 | many | TRBV18 | TGTGCCAGCTCACCGCCGAATAGGCGGGAGCTGTTTTTT | CASSPPNRRELFF
. | TRBJ2-1 | many | TRBV7-6 | TGTGCCAGCAGCTTAGTGTGGGGGGATGAGCAGTTCTTC | CASSLVWGDEQFF
. | TRBJ2-2 | many | TRBV11-2 | TGTGCCAGCAGCTATGGGGCGGAGCTGTTTTTT | CASSYGAELFF
TRBD2 | TRBJ2-3 | many | TRBV10-2 | TGCGCCAGCACCCCGTTCGCAGCGGGGGGCCGTGTCAGCACAGATACGCAGTATTTT | CASTPFAAGGRVSTDTQYF
. | TRBJ1-2 | many | TRBV7-2 | TGTGCCAGCAGTCTTCCTACAGGGACCGGGGGAAGTGGCTACACCTTC | CASSLPTGTGGSGYTF
TRBD2 | TRBJ2-1 | many | TRBV6-5 | TGTGCCAGCAGCCCGGGGGGCGGGGGGGCCCAGGAGCAGTTCTTC | CASSPGGGGAQEQFF
TRBD1 | TRBJ1-6 | many | TRBV6-6 | TGTGCCAGCGCCGACAGGGAAAATTCACCCCTCCACTTT | CASADRENSPLHF
. | TRBJ1-1 | . | TRBV20-1 | TGCAGTGCTAGAGATGGGGACGGGAACACTGAAGCTTTCTTT | CSARDGDGNTEAFF
. | TRBJ2-3 | many | TRBV27 | TGTGCCAGTACGGGATGGGACGGCACAGATACGCAGTATTTT | CASTGWDGTDTQYF
TRBD1 | TRBJ2-1 | many | TRBV5-5 | TGTGCCAGCTCCCGACAGGGAAGCTCCTACAATGAGCAGTTCTTC | CASSRQGSSYNEQFF
. | TRBJ2-3 | many | TRBV23-1 | TGCGCCAGCAGTCAATTAGCGGGTCGTTGTGGACAGGGTGGCACAGATACGCAGTATTTT | CASSQLAGRCGQGGTDTQYF
. | TRBJ2-7 | . | TRBV2 | TGTGCCAGCACCGGTGGGATGTCAGGGCAGTACTTC | CASTGGMSGQYF
. | TRBJ1-3 | . | TRBV5-5 | TGTGCCAGCAGCTTGGGAGGGTATGGAAACACCATATATTTT | CASSLGGYGNTIYF
. | TRBJ2-1 | many | TRBV3-1 | TGTGCCAGCAGCCAAACGGGGGGCTACATTTACAATGAGCAGTTCTTC | CASSQTGGYIYNEQFF